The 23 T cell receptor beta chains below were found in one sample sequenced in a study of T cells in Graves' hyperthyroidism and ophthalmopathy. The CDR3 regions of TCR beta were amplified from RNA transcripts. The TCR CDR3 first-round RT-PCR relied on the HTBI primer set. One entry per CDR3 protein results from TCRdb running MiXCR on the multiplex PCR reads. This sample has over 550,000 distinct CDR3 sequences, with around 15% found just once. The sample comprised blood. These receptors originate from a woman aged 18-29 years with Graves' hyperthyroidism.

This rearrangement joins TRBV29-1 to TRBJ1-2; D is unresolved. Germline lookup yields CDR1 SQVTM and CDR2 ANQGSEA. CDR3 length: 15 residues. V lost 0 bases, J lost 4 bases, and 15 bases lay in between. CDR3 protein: CSVEDWEGGGYGYTF. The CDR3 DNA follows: TGCAGCGTTGAAGATTGGGAGGGAGGCGGCTATGGCTACACCTTC. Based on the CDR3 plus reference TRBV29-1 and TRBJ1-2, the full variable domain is SAVISQKPSRDICQRGTSLTIQCQVDSQVTMMFWYRQQPGQSLTLIATANQGSEATYESGFVIDKFPISRPNLTFSTLTVSNMSPEDSSIYLCSVEDWEGGGYGYTFGSGTRLTVV.

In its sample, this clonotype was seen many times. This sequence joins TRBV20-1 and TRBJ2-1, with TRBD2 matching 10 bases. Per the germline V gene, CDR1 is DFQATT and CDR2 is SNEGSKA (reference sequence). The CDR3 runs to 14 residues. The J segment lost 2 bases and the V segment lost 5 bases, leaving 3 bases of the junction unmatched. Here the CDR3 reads CSAPSGGAYNEQFF. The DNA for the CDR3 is TGCAGTGCTCCTAGCGGGGGAGCCTACAATGAGCAGTTCTTC.

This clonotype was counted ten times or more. CDR3 protein: CASSPMTSGGTGELFF. As DNA, the CDR3 is TGTGCCAGCAGCCCCATGACTAGCGGCGGTACCGGGGAGCTGTTTTTT. V gene TRBV3-1 combines with J gene TRBJ2-2; 9 nucleotides line up with TRBD2. V lost 4 bases to trimming and J lost 5 bases; unmatched junction nucleotides: 8. CDR3 length: 16 amino acids. Germline lookup yields CDR1 LGHDT and CDR2 YNNKEL (reference sequence).

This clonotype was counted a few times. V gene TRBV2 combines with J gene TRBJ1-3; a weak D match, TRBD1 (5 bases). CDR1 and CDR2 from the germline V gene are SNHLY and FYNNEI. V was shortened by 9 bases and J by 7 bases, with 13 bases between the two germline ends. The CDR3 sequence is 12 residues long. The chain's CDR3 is CASGQNGNTIYF. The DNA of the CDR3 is TGTGCCAGTGGACAAAACGGCAACACCATATATTTT.

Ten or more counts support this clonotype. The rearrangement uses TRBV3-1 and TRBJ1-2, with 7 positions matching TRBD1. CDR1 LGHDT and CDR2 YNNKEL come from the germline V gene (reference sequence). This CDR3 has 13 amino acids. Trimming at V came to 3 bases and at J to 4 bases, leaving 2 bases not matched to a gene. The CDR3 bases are TGTGCCAGCAGCCAGCGGGACAGCTATGGCTACACCTTC. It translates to CASSQRDSYGYTF.

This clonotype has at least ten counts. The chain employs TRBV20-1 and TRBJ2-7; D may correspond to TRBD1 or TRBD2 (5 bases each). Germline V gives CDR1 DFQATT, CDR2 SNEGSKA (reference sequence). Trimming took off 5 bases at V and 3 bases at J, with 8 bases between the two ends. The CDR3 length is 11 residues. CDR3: CSAGTFYEQYF. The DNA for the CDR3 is TGCAGTGCTGGGACCTTCTACGAGCAGTACTTC.

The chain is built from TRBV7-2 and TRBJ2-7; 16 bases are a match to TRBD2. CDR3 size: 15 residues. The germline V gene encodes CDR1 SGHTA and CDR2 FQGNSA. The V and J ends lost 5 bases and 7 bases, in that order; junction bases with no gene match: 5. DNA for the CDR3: TGTGCCAGCAGCCGCGGGACTAGCGGGAGGGGTGAGCAGTACTTC. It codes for CASSRGTSGRGEQYF.

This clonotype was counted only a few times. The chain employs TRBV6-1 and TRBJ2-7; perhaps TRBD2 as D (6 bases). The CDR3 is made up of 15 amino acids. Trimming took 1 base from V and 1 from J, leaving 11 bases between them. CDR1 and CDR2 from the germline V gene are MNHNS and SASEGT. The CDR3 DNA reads TGTGCCAGCAGTGAAGGGTCGGGGAGGTCCTACGAGCAGTACTTC. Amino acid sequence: CASSEGSGRSYEQYF.

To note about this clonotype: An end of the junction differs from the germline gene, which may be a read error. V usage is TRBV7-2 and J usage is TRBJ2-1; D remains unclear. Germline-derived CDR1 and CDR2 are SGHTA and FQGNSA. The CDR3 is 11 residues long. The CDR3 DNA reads TGTGCCGGCAGCTTATTAAATGAGCAGTTCTTC. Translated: CAGSLLNEQFF.

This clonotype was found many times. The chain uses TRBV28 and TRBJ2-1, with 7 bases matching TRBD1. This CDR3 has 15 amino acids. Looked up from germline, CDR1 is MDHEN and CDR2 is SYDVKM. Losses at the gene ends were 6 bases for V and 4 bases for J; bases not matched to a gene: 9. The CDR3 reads CASRTGQIKYNEQFF. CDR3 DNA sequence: TGTGCCAGCAGGACGGGACAGATAAAATACAATGAGCAGTTCTTC. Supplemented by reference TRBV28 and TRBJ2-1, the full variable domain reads DVKVTQSSRYLVKRTGEKVFLECVQDMDHENMFWYRQDPGLGLRLIYFSYDVKMKEKGDIPEGYSVSREKKERFSLILESASTNQTSMYLCASRTGQIKYNEQFFGPGTRLTVL.

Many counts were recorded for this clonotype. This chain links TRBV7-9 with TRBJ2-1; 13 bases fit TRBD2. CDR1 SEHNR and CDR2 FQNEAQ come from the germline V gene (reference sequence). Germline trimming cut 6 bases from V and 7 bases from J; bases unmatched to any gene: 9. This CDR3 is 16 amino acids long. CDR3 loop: CASRLGTSGRVNEQFF. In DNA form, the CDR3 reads TGTGCCAGCAGGCTTGGTACTAGCGGGAGGGTTAATGAGCAGTTCTTC.

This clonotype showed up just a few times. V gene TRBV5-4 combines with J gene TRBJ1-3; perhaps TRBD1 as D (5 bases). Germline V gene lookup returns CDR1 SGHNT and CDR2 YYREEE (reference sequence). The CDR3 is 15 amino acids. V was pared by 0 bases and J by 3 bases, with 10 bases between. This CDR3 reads CASSLVGRDGNTIYF. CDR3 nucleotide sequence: TGTGCCAGCAGCTTGGTTGGCAGGGATGGAAACACCATATATTTT.

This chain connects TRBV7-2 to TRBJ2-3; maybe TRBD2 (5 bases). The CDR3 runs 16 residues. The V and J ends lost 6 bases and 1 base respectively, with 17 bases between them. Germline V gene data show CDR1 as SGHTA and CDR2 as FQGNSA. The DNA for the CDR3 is TGTGCCAGCAGTCCACCGACTACCCGGGGCACAGATACGCAGTATTTT. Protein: CASSPPTTRGTDTQYF.

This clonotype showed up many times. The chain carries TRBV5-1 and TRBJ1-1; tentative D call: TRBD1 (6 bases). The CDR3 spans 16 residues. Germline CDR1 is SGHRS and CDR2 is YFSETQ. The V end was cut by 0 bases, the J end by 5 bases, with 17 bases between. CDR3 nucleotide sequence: TGCGCCAGCAGCTTGGGGTCGTCGTACAGGGAGACTGAAGCTTTCTTT. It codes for CASSLGSSYRETEAFF.

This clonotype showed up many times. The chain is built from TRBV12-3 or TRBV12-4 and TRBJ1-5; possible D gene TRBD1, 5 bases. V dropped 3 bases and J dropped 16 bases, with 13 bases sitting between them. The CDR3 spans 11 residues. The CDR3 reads CASSFQGPTHF. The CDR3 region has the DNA TGTGCCAGCAGTTTTCAGGGACCCACTCATTTT.

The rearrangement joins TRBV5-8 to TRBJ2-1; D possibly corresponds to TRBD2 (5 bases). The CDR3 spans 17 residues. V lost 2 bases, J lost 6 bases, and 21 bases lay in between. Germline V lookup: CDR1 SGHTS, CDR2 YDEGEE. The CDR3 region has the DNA TGTGCCAGCAGCTTTGTTGGGCGGGCAGTGGGAATCAATGAGCAGTTCTTC. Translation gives CASSFVGRAVGINEQFF.

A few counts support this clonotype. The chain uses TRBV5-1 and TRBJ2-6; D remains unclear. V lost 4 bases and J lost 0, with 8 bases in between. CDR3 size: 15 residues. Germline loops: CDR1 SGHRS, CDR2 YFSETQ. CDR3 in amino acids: CASSIYSSGANVLTF. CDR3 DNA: TGCGCCAGCAGCATCTACAGCTCTGGGGCCAACGTCCTGACTTTC.

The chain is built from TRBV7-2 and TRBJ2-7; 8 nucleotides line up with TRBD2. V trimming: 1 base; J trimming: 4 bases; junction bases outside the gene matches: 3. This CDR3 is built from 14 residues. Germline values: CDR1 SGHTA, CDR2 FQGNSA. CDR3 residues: CASSLEGLGYEQYF. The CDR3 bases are TGTGCCAGCAGCTTAGAGGGACTAGGATACGAGCAGTACTTC.

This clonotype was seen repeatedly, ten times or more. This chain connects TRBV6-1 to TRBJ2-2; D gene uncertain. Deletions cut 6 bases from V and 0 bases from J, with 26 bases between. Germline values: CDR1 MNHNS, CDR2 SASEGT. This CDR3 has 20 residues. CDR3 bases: TGTGCCAGCAGAAGTATATCGACAAGGCTTACAACTTCGAACACCGGGGAGCTGTTTTTT. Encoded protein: CASRSISTRLTTSNTGELFF.

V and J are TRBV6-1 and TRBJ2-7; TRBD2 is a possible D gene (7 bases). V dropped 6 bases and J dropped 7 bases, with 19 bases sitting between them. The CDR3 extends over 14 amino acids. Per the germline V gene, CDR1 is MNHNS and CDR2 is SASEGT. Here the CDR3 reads CASSQRGAFDEQYF. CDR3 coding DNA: TGTGCCAGCAGCCAACGGGGGGCCTTCGATGAGCAGTACTTC.

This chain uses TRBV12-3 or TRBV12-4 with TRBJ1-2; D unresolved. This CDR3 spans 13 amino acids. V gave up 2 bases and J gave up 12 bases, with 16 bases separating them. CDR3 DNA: TGTGCCAGCAGTTTATCACTTGTTTGGATAGACACCTTC. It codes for CASSLSLVWIDTF.

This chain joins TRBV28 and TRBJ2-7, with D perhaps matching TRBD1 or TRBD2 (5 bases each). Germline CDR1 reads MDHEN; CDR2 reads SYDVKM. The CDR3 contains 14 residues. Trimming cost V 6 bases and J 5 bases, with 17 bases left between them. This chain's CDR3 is CASSLSRDGHEQYF. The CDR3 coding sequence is TGTGCCAGCAGCCTAAGCCGGGACGGTCACGAGCAGTACTTC.

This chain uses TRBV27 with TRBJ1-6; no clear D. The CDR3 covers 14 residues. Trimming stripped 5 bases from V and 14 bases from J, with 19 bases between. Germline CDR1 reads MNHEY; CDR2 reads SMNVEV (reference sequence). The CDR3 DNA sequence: TGTGCCAGCAGTCCTAATCTGGATCTAGGCACCCTCCACTTT. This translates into CASSPNLDLGTLHF.